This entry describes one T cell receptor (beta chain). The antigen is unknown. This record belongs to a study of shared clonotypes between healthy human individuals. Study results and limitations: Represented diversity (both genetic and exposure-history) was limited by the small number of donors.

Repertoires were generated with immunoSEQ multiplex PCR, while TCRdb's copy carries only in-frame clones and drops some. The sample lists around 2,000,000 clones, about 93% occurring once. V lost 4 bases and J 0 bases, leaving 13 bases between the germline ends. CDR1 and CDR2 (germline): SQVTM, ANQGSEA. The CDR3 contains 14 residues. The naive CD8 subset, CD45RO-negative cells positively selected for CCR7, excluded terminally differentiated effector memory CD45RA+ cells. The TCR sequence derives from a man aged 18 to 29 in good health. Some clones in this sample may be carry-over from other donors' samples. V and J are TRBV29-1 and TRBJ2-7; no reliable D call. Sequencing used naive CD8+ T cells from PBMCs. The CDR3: CSVGAATSSYEQYF. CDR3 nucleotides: TGCAGCGTTGGGGCAGCGACCAGCTCCTACGAGCAGTACTTC.